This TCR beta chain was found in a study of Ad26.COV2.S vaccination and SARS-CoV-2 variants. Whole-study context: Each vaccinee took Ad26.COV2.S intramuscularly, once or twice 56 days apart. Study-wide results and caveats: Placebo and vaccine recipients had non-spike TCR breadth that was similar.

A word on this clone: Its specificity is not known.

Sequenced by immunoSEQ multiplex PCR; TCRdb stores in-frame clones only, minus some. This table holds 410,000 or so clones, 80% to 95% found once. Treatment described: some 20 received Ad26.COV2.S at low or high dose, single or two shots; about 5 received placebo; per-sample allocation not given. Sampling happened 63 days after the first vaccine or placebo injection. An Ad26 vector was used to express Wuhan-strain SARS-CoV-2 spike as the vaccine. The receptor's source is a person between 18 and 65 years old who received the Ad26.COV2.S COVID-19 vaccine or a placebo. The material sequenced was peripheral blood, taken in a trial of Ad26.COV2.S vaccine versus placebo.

This chain's CDR3 is CASSISDRGFQPQHF. CDR3 nucleotides: TGTGCCAGTAGTATCAGCGACAGGGGATTTCAGCCCCAGCATTTT. V and J are TRBV19 and TRBJ1-5; 8 bases are shared with TRBD1. The junction had 7 bases not matched to a gene; V was cut back by 3 bases and J by 6 bases. This CDR3 has 15 amino acids. Germline CDR1 reads LNHDA; CDR2 reads SQIVND (reference sequence).